These 30 T cell receptor beta chains share one sample of origin, sequenced in a study of blood T cell repertoires in COVID-19. TCRdb's copy holds only in-frame clones and misses some; the assay was immunoSEQ multiplex PCR. Of about 140,000 clones in the sample, almost 90% are singletons; the top ten hold approximately 1.5%. Sequenced sample: peripheral blood. These receptors were taken from a woman in her sixties or seventies with acute or convalescent COVID-19.

This chain's CDR3 is CASSWTGQGATEAFF. The DNA for the CDR3 is TGCGCCAGCAGCTGGACAGGACAGGGTGCCACTGAAGCTTTCTTT. The chain recombines TRBV5-1 with TRBJ1-1, with 8 bases matching TRBD1. J was trimmed by 4 bases and V by 3 bases; bases with no gene match: 8. CDR1 and CDR2 (germline): SGHRS, YFSETQ. The CDR3 length is 15 residues.

The V and J genes are TRBV19 and TRBJ1-1, with D possibly matching TRBD1 (5 bases). Trimming pared 3 bases from V and 5 bases from J, leaving 16 bases between. The CDR3 spans 15 residues. Germline CDR1 reads LNHDA; CDR2 reads SQIVND (reference sequence). The CDR3 reads CASSMMSGGGTEAFF. In DNA, the CDR3 is TGTGCCAGTAGTATGATGTCGGGGGGAGGGACTGAAGCTTTCTTT.

This clone was picked up one time. This rearrangement joins TRBV9 to TRBJ2-5, with TRBD1 matching 7 bases. With 5 bases clipped from V and 5 bases from J, the junction kept 9 bases outside the gene matches. The CDR3 consists of 14 residues. Germline V gene lookup returns CDR1 SGDLS and CDR2 YYNGEE. Here the CDR3 DNA reads TGTGCCAGCAGTGTCACAGGGGTTCAGGAGACCCAGTACTTC. Its protein product is CASSVTGVQETQYF.

This rearrangement joins TRBV30 to TRBJ2-5, with D possibly being TRBD2 (5 bases). This CDR3 is 12 amino acids long. V was pared by 3 bases and J by 1 base, with 6 bases between. The V gene's germline CDR1 is GTSNPN and CDR2 SVGIG (reference sequence). CDR3 loop: CAWRDFQETQYF. CDR3 DNA: TGTGCCTGGAGGGACTTCCAAGAGACCCAGTACTTC.

This chain links TRBV5-1 with TRBJ2-1; D is possibly TRBD2 (5 bases). CDR1 and CDR2 (germline): SGHRS, YFSETQ. The CDR3 is 16 residues long. V dropped 0 bases and J dropped 0 bases, with 10 bases sitting between them. The DNA for the CDR3 is TGCGCCAGCAGCTTGGTCGGGGATCACTCCTACAATGAGCAGTTCTTC. This codes for CASSLVGDHSYNEQFF.

This chain joins TRBV10-3 and TRBJ1-1; D ambiguous. The CDR3 totals 12 residues. Germline V gene lookup returns CDR1 ENHRY and CDR2 SYGVKD. Trimming shortened V by 6 bases and J by 3 bases, and 8 bases separated the two germline ends. The CDR3, as DNA: TGTGCCATCAGGAGGGAGGACACTGAAGCTTTCTTT. Amino acids: CAIRREDTEAFF.

V is TRBV5-6 and J is TRBJ2-7; the match to TRBD1 covers 9 bases. V was pared by 2 bases and J by 3 bases, with 3 bases of the junction left unmatched. CDR3 length: 14 residues. Germline loops: CDR1 SGHDT, CDR2 YYEEEE. CDR3 sequence reads: CASSFTGGSYEQYF. The CDR3 DNA reads as TGTGCCAGCAGCTTTACAGGGGGCAGCTACGAGCAGTACTTC.

This sequence joins TRBV10-3 and TRBJ2-2; D possibly corresponds to TRBD2 (5 bases). This CDR3 spans 16 amino acids. The V and J ends lost 7 bases and 2 bases respectively, with 17 bases between them. From germline, CDR1 is ENHRY and CDR2 SYGVKD. In DNA, the CDR3 is TGTGCCATCACTCAAGCGGCTTTCACAAACACCGGGGAGCTGTTTTTT. Translated, it gives CAITQAAFTNTGELFF.

The chain is built from TRBV10-2 and TRBJ2-7, with a possible D match to TRBD1 (6 bases). V dropped 0 bases and J dropped 2 bases, with 14 bases sitting between them. The germline V gene has CDR1 WSHSY and CDR2 SAAADI. The CDR3 is 16 residues long. DNA for the CDR3: TGCGCCAGCAGTGAGTCGGAACAGGGTGGGACCTACGAGCAGTACTTC. It is translated as CASSESEQGGTYEQYF.

The chain uses TRBV7-2 and TRBJ2-7; 8 bases agree with TRBD1. The CDR3 sequence is 14 residues long. With 1 base clipped from V and 4 bases from J, the junction kept 3 bases outside the gene matches. Germline V CDR1 and CDR2: SGHTA, FQGNSA. The CDR3 region has the DNA TGTGCCAGCAGCTTAGGCAGGGGGCTATACGAGCAGTACTTC. Protein sequence: CASSLGRGLYEQYF.

This chain uses TRBV9 with TRBJ2-2, with D uncertain. Looked up from germline, CDR1 is SGDLS and CDR2 is YYNGEE. V was trimmed by 0 bases and J by 3 bases, leaving 6 bases between them. This CDR3 is built from 14 residues. The CDR3: CASSVGRDTGELFF. The CDR3, as DNA: TGTGCCAGCAGCGTAGGACGGGACACCGGGGAGCTGTTTTTT.

V and J are TRBV5-1 and TRBJ1-1, with D hard to call. Germline V gene lookup returns CDR1 SGHRS and CDR2 YFSETQ. The V end lost 0 bases, the J end lost 4 bases, and 4 bases lay between the germline ends. The CDR3 runs to 12 residues. The CDR3 loop is CASSLGLTEAFF. The CDR3 DNA reads TGCGCCAGCAGCTTGGGTCTCACTGAAGCTTTCTTT.

This sequence joins TRBV15 and TRBJ1-2; the D is unclear. The germline gives CDR1 LNHNV, CDR2 YYDKDF (reference sequence). The CDR3 covers 13 residues. V lost 0 bases and J 2 bases, leaving 4 bases between the germline ends. The CDR3 sequence: CATSRDQNYGYTF. CDR3 DNA: TGTGCCACCAGCAGAGACCAGAACTATGGCTACACCTTC.

The rearrangement joins TRBV18 to TRBJ1-1; TRBD1 matches at 8 bases. Germline V gene sequence: CDR1 KGHSH, CDR2 LQKENI. CDR3 size: 12 residues. Losses at the gene ends were 6 bases for V and 8 bases for J; bases not matched to a gene: 5. CDR3 in DNA: TGTGCCAGCTCTATGACAGGGGCCGAAGCTTTCTTT. Residues: CASSMTGAEAFF.

V gene TRBV18 combines with J gene TRBJ2-2, with D hard to call. With 1 base removed from V and 2 bases from J, the gap between germline ends came to 8 bases. The CDR3 has 15 residues. Germline V gene sequence: CDR1 KGHSH, CDR2 LQKENI. The CDR3 DNA sequence: TGTGCCAGCTCACCACTGGGCACTAACACCGGGGAGCTGTTTTTT. Translating it yields CASSPLGTNTGELFF. Variable domain in full (rest from reference TRBV18 and TRBJ2-2): NAGVMQNPRHLVRRRGQEARLRCSPMKGHSHVYWYRQLPEEGLKFMVYLQKENIIDESGMPKERFSAEFPKEGPSILRIQQVVRGDSAAYFCASSPLGTNTGELFFGEGSRLTVL.

The genes are TRBV6-5 and TRBJ2-7; D may be TRBD1 (5 bases). In germline, CDR1 is MNHEY, CDR2 SVGAGI. CDR3 size: 14 residues. V lost 4 bases and J 3 bases, leaving 13 bases between the germline ends. CDR3 nucleotides: TGTGCCAGCAGTTGGCAGGGTGGTAACTACGAGCAGTACTTC. It is translated as CASSWQGGNYEQYF.

This clone was observed a few times. In DNA form, the CDR3 reads TGTGCCATCAGTGAGGGGACAGAAAACACCATATATTTT. Amino acids: CAISEGTENTIYF. V is TRBV10-3 and J is TRBJ1-3; 7 bases match TRBD1. The CDR3 extends over 13 amino acids. CDR1 and CDR2 (germline): ENHRY, SYGVKD. The junction had 1 base not matched to a gene; V was cut back by 2 bases and J by 6 bases.

The V gene is TRBV24-1, the J gene TRBJ2-7, with 8 bases that match TRBD1. The germline V gene encodes CDR1 KGHDR and CDR2 SFDVKD. V lost 4 bases, J lost 6 bases, and 10 bases stayed unmatched. The CDR3 totals 15 residues. CDR3 amino acids: CATSDPGQGWGEQYF. The CDR3 DNA reads TGTGCCACCAGTGACCCCGGACAGGGATGGGGCGAGCAGTACTTC.

The chain employs TRBV28 and TRBJ2-1, with a tentative D call TRBD1 (6 bases). Germline CDR1 reads MDHEN; CDR2 reads SYDVKM. This CDR3 has 14 residues. V lost 8 bases, J lost 4 bases, and 15 bases lay in between. The DNA of the CDR3 is TGTGCCAGCTCACCCGGACAGACTTACAATGAGCAGTTCTTC. Its protein is CASSPGQTYNEQFF.

V is TRBV7-8 and J is TRBJ1-2; D is undetermined. The CDR3 is made up of 12 amino acids. CDR1 and CDR2 from the germline V gene are SGHVS and FQNEAQ. The ends were cut back, 5 bases at V and 5 bases at J, with 9 bases in the middle. The CDR3 is CASSHQVYGYTF. CDR3 coding DNA: TGTGCCAGCAGCCACCAGGTTTATGGCTACACCTTC.

The rearrangement links TRBV7-9 to TRBJ2-7; TRBD2 agrees at 11 bases. The V and J ends lost 1 base and 2 bases, in that order; junction bases with no gene match: 1. This CDR3 comprises 15 residues. Germline V CDR1 and CDR2: SEHNR, FQNEAQ (reference sequence). The CDR3 spells CASSLGLAGTYEQYF. The CDR3 DNA sequence: TGTGCCAGCAGCTTAGGACTAGCGGGGACCTACGAGCAGTACTTC.

The rearrangement uses TRBV3-1 (or the pseudogene TRBV3-2) and TRBJ2-3; tentatively, D is TRBD2 (5 bases). This CDR3 has 12 residues. Germline V lookup: CDR1 LGHDT, CDR2 YNNKEL (reference sequence). V was clipped by 6 bases and J by 5 bases, with 9 bases between them. The CDR3 loop is CASSRTGDTQYF. The CDR3 coding sequence is TGTGCCAGCAGTCGGACTGGAGATACGCAGTATTTT.

The gene calls are TRBV3-1 (or the pseudogene TRBV3-2) and TRBJ1-6; maybe TRBD1 (6 bases). Trimming stripped 2 bases from V and 9 bases from J, with 11 bases between. The CDR3 runs to 14 residues. Germline loops: CDR1 LGHDT, CDR2 YNNKEL (reference sequence). DNA for the CDR3: TGTGCCAGCAGCCAATCCCAGGGGTCTTCACCCCTCCACTTT. It codes for CASSQSQGSSPLHF.

This chain uses TRBV28 with TRBJ1-1; D is perhaps TRBD1 (6 bases). The CDR3 contains 15 residues. V gave up 3 bases and J gave up 7 bases, with 18 bases separating them. In germline, CDR1 is MDHEN, CDR2 SYDVKM. The CDR3 sequence: CASSFSTGRAGEAFF. The CDR3 DNA follows: TGTGCCAGCAGTTTTTCTACAGGGAGGGCGGGTGAAGCTTTCTTT.

This chain links TRBV29-1 with TRBJ1-5; D gene uncertain. This CDR3 spans 13 amino acids. Deletions cut 4 bases from V and 0 bases from J, with 7 bases between. Per germline, CDR1 SQVTM and CDR2 ANQGSEA. DNA of the CDR3: TGCAGCGTTGGCGGATATAGCAATCAGCCCCAGCATTTT. Translated, it gives CSVGGYSNQPQHF.

V gene TRBV6-5 combines with J gene TRBJ2-7, with 10 bases that match TRBD1. This CDR3 region has 15 residues. Germline-derived CDR1 and CDR2 are MNHEY and SVGAGI. J gave up 1 base and V 6 bases, and 6 bases lay outside the gene matches. CDR3 sequence (DNA): TGTGCCAGCAGGAGGGACAGGGGTGAATCCTACGAGCAGTACTTC. It translates to CASRRDRGESYEQYF.

J is TRBJ2-4 and V is TRBV19; 12 bases align to TRBD2. Germline V gene lookup returns CDR1 LNHDA and CDR2 SQIVND (reference sequence). The V and J ends lost 2 bases and 2 bases, in that order; junction bases with no gene match: 7. The CDR3 loop spans 18 amino acids. The chain's CDR3 is CASSISPTSGGPKNIQYF. For the CDR3, the DNA is TGTGCCAGTAGTATATCCCCGACTAGCGGGGGACCCAAAAACATTCAGTACTTC.

The table lists this clone with a few counts. V usage is TRBV6-2 or TRBV6-3 and J usage is TRBJ2-3, with TRBD2 matching 8 bases. Losses at the gene ends were 4 bases for V and 2 bases for J; bases not matched to a gene: 11. The CDR3 has 17 amino acids. Germline V gives CDR1 MNHEY, CDR2 SVGEGT. CDR3 residues: CASSSPPWRGATDTQYF. The CDR3 DNA is TGTGCCAGCAGTTCCCCTCCCTGGCGGGGGGCCACAGATACGCAGTATTTT.

CDR3 DNA: TGTGCCACCAGTGACTCAAGACAGCTGAACACTGAAGCTTTCTTT. Its translation is CATSDSRQLNTEAFF. The chain carries TRBV24-1 and TRBJ1-1; maybe TRBD1 (5 bases). The CDR3 runs to 15 residues. The germline gives CDR1 KGHDR, CDR2 SFDVKD. The ends were cut back, 4 bases at V and 0 bases at J, with 11 bases in the middle.

The chain is built from TRBV10-3 and TRBJ1-1; tentative D call: TRBD1 (6 bases). With 6 bases removed from V and 0 bases from J, the gap between germline ends came to 11 bases. CDR3 size: 14 residues. Germline V lookup: CDR1 ENHRY, CDR2 SYGVKD. CDR3 region: CAIRQGSLNTEAFF. The DNA for the CDR3 is TGTGCCATCAGGCAGGGGAGCCTGAACACTGAAGCTTTCTTT.